Shown below are 4 T cell receptor beta chains from a single sample sequenced in a study of cytomegalovirus exposure and HLA in healthy donors. Primers included in the PCR were 60 Vbeta and 13 Jbeta primers. Repertoires were generated with immunoSEQ multiplex PCR, while TCRdb's copy carries only in-frame clones and drops some. The sample has under 200,000 clones, roughly 82% seen once. The sample comprised PBMCs. These receptors were obtained from a girl under 18 in good health and CMV-seropositive.

This clone has just a few counts. The rearrangement uses TRBV30 and TRBJ1-3, with D perhaps matching TRBD1 (6 bases). V lost 2 bases and J lost 1, with 12 bases in between. Germline assignment: CDR1 GTSNPN and CDR2 SVGIG (reference sequence). The CDR3 runs to 15 residues. CDR3 nucleotides: TGTGCCTGGAGTTCTGGGACAAGTTCTGGAAACACCATATATTTT. It codes for CAWSSGTSSGNTIYF.

The chain is built from TRBV6-4 and TRBJ2-1; 10 nucleotides agree with TRBD2. V lost 7 bases and J lost 0; bases outside the gene matches: 6. The CDR3 spans 16 residues. Germline V gene sequence: CDR1 MRHNA, CDR2 SNTAGT. The DNA of the CDR3 is TGTGCCAGCAAATCCGGGACTAGCGCCTCCTACAATGAGCAGTTCTTC. Translated: CASKSGTSASYNEQFF.

This clone was observed once. The rearrangement joins TRBV5-1 to TRBJ2-3, with 8 positions matching TRBD1. This CDR3 comprises 15 residues. Trimming cost V 4 bases and J 3 bases; bases outside gene matches: 7. The germline CDR1 and CDR2 sequences are SGHRS and YFSETQ. The CDR3 nucleotides are TGCGCCAGCAGCGTAAGGACAGGGAATACAGATACGCAGTATTTT. Translated: CASSVRTGNTDTQYF. Full variable domain (remainder filled in from reference TRBV5-1 and TRBJ2-3): KAGVTQTPRYLIKTRGQQVTLSCSPISGHRSVSWYQQTPGQGLQFLFEYFSETQRNKGNFPGRFSGRQFSNSRSEMNVSTLELGDSALYLCASSVRTGNTDTQYFGPGTRLTVL.

The chain carries TRBV28 and TRBJ1-1, with D unclear. The length of the CDR3 is 15 residues. Germline V gene sequence: CDR1 MDHEN, CDR2 SYDVKM. Trimming left V 5 bases short and J 11 bases short, with 24 bases between. Here the CDR3 DNA reads TGTGCCAGCAGTGTACACCCCATGGCCGGGTCCCTCGCTTTCTTT. Residues: CASSVHPMAGSLAFF.